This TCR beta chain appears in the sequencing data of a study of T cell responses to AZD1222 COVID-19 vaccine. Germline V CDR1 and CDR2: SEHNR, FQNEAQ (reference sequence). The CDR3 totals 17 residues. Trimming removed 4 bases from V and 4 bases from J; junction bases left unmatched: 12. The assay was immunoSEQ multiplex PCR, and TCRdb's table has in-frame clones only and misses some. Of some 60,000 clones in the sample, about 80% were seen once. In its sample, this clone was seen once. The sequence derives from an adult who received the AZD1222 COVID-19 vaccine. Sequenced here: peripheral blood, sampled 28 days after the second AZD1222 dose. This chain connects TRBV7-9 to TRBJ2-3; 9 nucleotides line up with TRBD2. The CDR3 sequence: CASSWTLKRGDADTQYF. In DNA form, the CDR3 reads TGTGCCAGCAGCTGGACCCTGAAGCGGGGGGATGCAGATACGCAGTATTTT. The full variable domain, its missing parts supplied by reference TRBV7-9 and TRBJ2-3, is DTGVSQNPRHKITKRGQNVTFRCDPISEHNRLYWYRQTLGQGPEFLTYFQNEAQLEKSRLLSDRFSAERPKGSFSTLEIQRTEQGDSAMYLCASSWTLKRGDADTQYFGPGTRLTVL.